Below, one T cell receptor (beta chain) is given with its context. The sample is drawn from a study of blood T cells in healthy people across ages. This CDR3 comprises 13 residues. CDR1 MRHNA and CDR2 SNTAGT come from the germline V gene. Trimming removed 0 bases from V and 8 bases from J, with 8 bases in between. For the second PCR, which ran for about 6 to 11 cycles, a sample-barcoded 5' primer and a J-beta primer mix were used. TCRdb processed the 5' RACE reads anew with MiXCR; each CDR3 protein has one entry. The sample holds approximately 730,000 distinct CDR3 sequences, approximately 55% seen once.

The sequenced sample consisted of blood. The chain joins TRBV6-4 to TRBJ2-1, with a tentative D call TRBD1 (5 bases). This TCR derives from an elderly man in good health. CDR3 coding DNA: TGTGCCAGCAGTGACTCTGGCAGGGATGAGCAGTTCTTC. As protein: CASSDSGRDEQFF.